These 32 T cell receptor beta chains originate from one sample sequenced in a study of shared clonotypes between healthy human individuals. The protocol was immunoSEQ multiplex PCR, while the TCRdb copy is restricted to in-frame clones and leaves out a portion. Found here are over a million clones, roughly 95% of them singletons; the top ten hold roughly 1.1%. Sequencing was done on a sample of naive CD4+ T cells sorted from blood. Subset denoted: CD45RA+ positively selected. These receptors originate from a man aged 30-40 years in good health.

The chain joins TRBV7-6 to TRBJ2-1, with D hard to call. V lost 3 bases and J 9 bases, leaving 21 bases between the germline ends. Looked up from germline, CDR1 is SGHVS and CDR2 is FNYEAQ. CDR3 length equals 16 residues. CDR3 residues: CASSFSEAQVKGEQFF. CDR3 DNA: TGTGCCAGCAGCTTCAGTGAGGCCCAGGTTAAGGGTGAGCAGTTCTTC.

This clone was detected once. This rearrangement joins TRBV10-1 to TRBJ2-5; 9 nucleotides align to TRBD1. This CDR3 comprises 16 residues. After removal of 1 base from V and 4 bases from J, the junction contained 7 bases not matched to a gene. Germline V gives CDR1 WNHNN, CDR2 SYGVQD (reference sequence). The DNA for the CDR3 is TGCGCCAGCAGTGAGTTACAGGGGGCTTCAGCAGAGACCCAGTACTTC. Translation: CASSELQGASAETQYF.

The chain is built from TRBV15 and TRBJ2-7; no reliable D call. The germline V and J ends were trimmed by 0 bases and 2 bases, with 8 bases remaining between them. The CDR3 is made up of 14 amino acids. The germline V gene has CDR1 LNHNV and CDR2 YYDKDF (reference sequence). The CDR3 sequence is CATSRDTGTYEQYF. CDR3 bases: TGTGCCACCAGCAGAGATACGGGTACCTACGAGCAGTACTTC.

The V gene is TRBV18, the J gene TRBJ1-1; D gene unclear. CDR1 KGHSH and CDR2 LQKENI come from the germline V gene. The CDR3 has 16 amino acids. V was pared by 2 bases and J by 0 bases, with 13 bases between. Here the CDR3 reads CASSPGLAVMNTEAFF. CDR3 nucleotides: TGTGCCAGCTCACCAGGGCTTGCCGTCATGAACACTGAAGCTTTCTTT. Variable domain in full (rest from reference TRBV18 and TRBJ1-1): NAGVMQNPRHLVRRRGQEARLRCSPMKGHSHVYWYRQLPEEGLKFMVYLQKENIIDESGMPKERFSAEFPKEGPSILRIQQVVRGDSAAYFCASSPGLAVMNTEAFFGQGTRLTVV.

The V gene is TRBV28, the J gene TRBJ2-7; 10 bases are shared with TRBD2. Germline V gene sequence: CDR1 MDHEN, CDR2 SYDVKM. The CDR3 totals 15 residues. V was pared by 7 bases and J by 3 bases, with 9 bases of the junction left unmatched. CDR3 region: CASTPATSGNYEQYF. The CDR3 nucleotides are TGTGCCAGCACTCCTGCCACTAGCGGGAACTACGAGCAGTACTTC.

The CDR3 spells CASSYHDRGETQYF. CDR3 sequence (DNA): TGTGCCAGCAGTTACCACGACAGGGGCGAGACCCAGTACTTC. The chain carries TRBV6-5 and TRBJ2-5, with TRBD1 matching over 8 bases. Germline V lookup: CDR1 MNHEY, CDR2 SVGAGI. The ends lost 2 bases at V and 5 bases at J; junction bases unmatched: 4. CDR3 length equals 14 residues.

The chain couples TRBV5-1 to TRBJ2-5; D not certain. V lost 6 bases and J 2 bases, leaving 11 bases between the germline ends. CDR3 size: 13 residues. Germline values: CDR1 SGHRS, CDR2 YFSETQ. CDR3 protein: CASTEQIQETQYF. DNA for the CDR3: TGCGCCAGCACCGAACAAATACAAGAGACCCAGTACTTC.

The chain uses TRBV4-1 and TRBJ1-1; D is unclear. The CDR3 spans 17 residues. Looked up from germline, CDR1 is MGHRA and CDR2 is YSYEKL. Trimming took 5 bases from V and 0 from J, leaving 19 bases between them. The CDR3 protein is CASSASSPGDLNTEAFF. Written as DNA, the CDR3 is TGCGCCAGCAGCGCCTCCTCCCCAGGAGACCTGAACACTGAAGCTTTCTTT.

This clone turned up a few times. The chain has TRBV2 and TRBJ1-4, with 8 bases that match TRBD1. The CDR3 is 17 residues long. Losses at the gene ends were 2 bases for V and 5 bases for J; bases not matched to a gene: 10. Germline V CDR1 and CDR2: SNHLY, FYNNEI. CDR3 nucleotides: TGTGCCAGCAGTGAACAGGGGGCACTCGGACAAAATGAAAAACTGTTTTTT. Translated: CASSEQGALGQNEKLFF.

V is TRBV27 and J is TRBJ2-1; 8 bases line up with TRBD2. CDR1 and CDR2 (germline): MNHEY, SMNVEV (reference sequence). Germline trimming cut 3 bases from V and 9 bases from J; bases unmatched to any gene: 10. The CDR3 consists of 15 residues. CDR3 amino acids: CASSFVLTSVAEQFF. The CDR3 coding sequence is TGTGCCAGCAGTTTCGTCCTGACTAGCGTGGCTGAGCAGTTCTTC.

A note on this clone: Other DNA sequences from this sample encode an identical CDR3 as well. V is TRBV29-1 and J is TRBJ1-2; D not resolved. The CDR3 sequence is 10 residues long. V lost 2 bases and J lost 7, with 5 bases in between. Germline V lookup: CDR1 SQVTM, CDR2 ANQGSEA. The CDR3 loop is CSVEPSGYTF. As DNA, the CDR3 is TGCAGCGTTGAACCAAGTGGCTACACCTTC.

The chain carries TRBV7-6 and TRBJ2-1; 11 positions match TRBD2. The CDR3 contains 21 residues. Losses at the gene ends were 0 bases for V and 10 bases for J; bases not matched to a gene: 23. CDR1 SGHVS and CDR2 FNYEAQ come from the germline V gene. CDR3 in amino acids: CASSLADTRVAGGYGIVEQFF. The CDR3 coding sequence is TGTGCCAGCAGCTTAGCGGATACAAGGGTAGCGGGAGGGTATGGAATCGTGGAGCAGTTCTTC.

CDR3 loop: CASSNPRTSGRGGFEQYF. The CDR3 nucleotides read TGTGCCAGTAGTAACCCCCGGACTAGCGGGAGAGGGGGGTTCGAGCAGTACTTC. The chain recombines TRBV19 with TRBJ2-7; TRBD2 agrees at 13 bases. Germline assignment: CDR1 LNHDA and CDR2 SQIVND (reference sequence). J lost 6 bases, V lost 4 bases, and 15 bases had no gene match. The CDR3 has 18 residues.

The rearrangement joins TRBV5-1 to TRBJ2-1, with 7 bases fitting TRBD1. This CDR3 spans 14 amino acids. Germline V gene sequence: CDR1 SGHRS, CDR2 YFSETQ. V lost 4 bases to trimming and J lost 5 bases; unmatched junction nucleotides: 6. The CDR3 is CASSGNRGHNEQFF. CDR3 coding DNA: TGCGCCAGCAGCGGAAACAGGGGACACAATGAGCAGTTCTTC.

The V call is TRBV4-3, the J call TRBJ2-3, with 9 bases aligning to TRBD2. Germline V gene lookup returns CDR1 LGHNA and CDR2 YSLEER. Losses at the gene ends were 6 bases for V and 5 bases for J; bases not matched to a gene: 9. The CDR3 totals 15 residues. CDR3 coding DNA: TGCGCCAGCAGAGGGGCTGCGGGGGGGGGAGATACGCAGTATTTT. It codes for CASRGAAGGGDTQYF.

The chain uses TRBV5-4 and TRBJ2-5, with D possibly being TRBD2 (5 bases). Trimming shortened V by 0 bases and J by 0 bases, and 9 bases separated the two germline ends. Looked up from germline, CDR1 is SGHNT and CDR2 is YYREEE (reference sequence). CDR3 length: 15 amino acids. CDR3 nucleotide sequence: TGTGCCAGCAGCTTGGTTTTCGGGGACCAAGAGACCCAGTACTTC. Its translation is CASSLVFGDQETQYF.

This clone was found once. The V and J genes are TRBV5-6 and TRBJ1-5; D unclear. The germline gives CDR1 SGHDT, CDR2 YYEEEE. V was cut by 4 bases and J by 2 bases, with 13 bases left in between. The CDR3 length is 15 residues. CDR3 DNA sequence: TGTGCCAGCAGCCGCCTGGAGAATGGCAATCAGCCCCAGCATTTT. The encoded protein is CASSRLENGNQPQHF.

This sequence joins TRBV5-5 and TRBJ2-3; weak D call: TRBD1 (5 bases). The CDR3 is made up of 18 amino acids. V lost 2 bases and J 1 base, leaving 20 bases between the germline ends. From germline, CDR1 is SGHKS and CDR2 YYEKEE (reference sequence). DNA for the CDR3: TGTGCCAGCAGCTTACTCGCTATCGACAGAATCCGCACAGATACGCAGTATTTT. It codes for CASSLLAIDRIRTDTQYF.

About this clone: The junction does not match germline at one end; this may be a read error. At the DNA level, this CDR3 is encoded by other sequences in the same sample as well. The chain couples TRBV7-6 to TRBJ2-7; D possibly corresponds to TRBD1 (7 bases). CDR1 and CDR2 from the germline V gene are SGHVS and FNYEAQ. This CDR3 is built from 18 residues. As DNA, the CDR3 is TGTGCCAGTAGCTTAGGAGGGGGACAGAACCCTTCCACCTACGAGCAGTACTTC. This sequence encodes CASSLGGGQNPSTYEQYF. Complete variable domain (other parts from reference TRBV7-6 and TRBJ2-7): GAGVSQSPRYKVTKRGQDVALRCDPISGHVSLYWYRQALGQGPEFLTYFNYEAQQDKSGLPNDRFSAERPEGSISTLTIQRTEQRDSAMYRCASSLGGGQNPSTYEQYFGPGTRLTVT.

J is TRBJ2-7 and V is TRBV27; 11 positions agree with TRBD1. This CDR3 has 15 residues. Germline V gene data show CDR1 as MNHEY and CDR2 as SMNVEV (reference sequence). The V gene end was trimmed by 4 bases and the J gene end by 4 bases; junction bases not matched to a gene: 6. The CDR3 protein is CASSYTGTGGYEQYF. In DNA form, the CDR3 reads TGTGCCAGCAGTTACACCGGGACAGGGGGTTACGAGCAGTACTTC.

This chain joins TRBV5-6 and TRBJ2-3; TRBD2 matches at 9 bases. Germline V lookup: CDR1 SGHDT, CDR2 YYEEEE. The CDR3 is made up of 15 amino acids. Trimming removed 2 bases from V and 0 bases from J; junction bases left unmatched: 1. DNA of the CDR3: TGTGCCAGCAGCTTAGCGGGAGGTAGCACAGATACGCAGTATTTT. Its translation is CASSLAGGSTDTQYF.

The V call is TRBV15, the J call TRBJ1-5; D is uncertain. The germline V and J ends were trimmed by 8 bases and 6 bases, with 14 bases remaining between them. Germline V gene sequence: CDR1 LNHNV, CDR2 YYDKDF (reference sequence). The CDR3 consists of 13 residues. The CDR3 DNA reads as TGTGCCACCGGGATTGCAGGAGGTCAGCCCCAGCATTTT. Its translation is CATGIAGGQPQHF.

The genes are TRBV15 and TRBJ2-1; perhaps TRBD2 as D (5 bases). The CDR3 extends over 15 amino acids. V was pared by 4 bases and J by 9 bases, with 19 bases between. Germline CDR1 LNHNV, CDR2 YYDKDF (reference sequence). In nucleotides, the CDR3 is TGTGCCACCAGCAACTTCGGACTCCCTAATCCTGAGCAGTTCTTC. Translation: CATSNFGLPNPEQFF.

CDR3 DNA: TGTGCCAGCAGCCCCGGAGGGAGTCCAGATACGCAGTATTTT. Its protein is CASSPGGSPDTQYF. The V call is TRBV7-3, the J call TRBJ2-3; weak D call: TRBD2 (6 bases). The V end was cut by 5 bases, the J end by 4 bases, with 13 bases between. The CDR3 has 14 amino acids. Germline-derived CDR1 and CDR2 are SGHTA and FQGTGA.

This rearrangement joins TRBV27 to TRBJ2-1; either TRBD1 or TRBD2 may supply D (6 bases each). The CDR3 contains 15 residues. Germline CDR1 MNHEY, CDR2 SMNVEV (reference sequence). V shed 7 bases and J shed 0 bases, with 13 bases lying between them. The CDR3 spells CASTPRGGSYNEQFF. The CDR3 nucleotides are TGTGCCAGCACCCCCAGGGGAGGCTCCTACAATGAGCAGTTCTTC.

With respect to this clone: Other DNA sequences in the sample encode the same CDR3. CDR3 sequence reads: CASSLAGAAYEQYF. The CDR3 coding sequence is TGTGCCAGCAGCTTAGCCGGGGCGGCCTACGAGCAGTACTTC. This sequence joins TRBV7-9 and TRBJ2-7; either TRBD1 or TRBD2 may supply D (5 bases each). The CDR3 is 14 residues long. Trimming stripped 0 bases from V and 2 bases from J, with 8 bases between. Germline loops: CDR1 SEHNR, CDR2 FQNEAQ (reference sequence).

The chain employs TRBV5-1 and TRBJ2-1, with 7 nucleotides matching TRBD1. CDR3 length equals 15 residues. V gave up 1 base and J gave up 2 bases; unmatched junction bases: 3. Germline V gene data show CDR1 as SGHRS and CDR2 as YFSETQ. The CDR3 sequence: CASSLLQGPYNEQFF. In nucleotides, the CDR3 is TGCGCCAGCAGCTTGTTACAGGGGCCCTACAATGAGCAGTTCTTC.

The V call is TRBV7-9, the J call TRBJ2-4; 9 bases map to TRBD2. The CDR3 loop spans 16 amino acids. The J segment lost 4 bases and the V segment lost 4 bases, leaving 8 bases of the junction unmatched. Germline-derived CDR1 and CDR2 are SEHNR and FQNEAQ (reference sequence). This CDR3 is CASSSPSREGKNIQYF. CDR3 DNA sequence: TGTGCCAGCAGCTCCCCCTCGCGGGAGGGTAAAAACATTCAGTACTTC. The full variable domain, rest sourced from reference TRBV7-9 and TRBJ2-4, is DTGVSQNPRHKITKRGQNVTFRCDPISEHNRLYWYRQTLGQGPEFLTYFQNEAQLEKSRLLSDRFSAERPKGSFSTLEIQRTEQGDSAMYLCASSSPSREGKNIQYFGAGTRLSVL.

CDR3 region: CASSYSSGTIYEQYF. DNA for the CDR3: TGTGCCAGCAGTTACTCCAGCGGGACCATATACGAGCAGTACTTC. The chain has TRBV6-5 and TRBJ2-7; 7 positions agree with TRBD2. CDR1 and CDR2 from the germline V gene are MNHEY and SVGAGI. Trimming at V came to 0 bases and at J to 4 bases, leaving 6 bases not matched to a gene. The CDR3 spans 15 residues.

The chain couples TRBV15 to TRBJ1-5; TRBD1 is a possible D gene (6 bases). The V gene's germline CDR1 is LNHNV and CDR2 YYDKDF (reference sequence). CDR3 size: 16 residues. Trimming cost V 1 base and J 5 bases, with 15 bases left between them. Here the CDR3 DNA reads TGTGCCACCAGCAGAGGCTACGACAGGTCCTATCAGCCCCAGCATTTT. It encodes CATSRGYDRSYQPQHF.

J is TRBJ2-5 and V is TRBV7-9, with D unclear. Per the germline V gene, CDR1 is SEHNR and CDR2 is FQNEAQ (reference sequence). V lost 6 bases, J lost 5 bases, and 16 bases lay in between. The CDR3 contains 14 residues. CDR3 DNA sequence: TGTGCCAGCAGACCTAGTACCCATCCCGAGACCCAGTACTTC. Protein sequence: CASRPSTHPETQYF. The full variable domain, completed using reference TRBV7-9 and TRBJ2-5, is DTGVSQNPRHKITKRGQNVTFRCDPISEHNRLYWYRQTLGQGPEFLTYFQNEAQLEKSRLLSDRFSAERPKGSFSTLEIQRTEQGDSAMYLCASRPSTHPETQYFGPGTRLLVL.

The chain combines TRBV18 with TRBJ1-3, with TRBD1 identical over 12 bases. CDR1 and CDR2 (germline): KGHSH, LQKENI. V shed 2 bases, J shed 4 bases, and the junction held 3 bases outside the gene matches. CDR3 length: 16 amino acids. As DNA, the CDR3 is TGTGCCAGCTCACCAGGGACAGGGGGCTCCGGAAACACCATATATTTT. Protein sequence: CASSPGTGGSGNTIYF.